This TCR beta chain was captured in a study of blood T cell repertoires in COVID-19. Germline-derived CDR1 and CDR2 are SQVTM and ANQGSEA. The trim removed 4 bases at V and 4 bases at J, leaving 6 bases unmatched. This CDR3 spans 15 amino acids. The data were produced by immunoSEQ multiplex PCR, yet TCRdb's version contains in-frame clones alone and is incomplete. Among around 29,000 clones listed, about 85% were seen once. Sequenced input: peripheral blood. The source of this sequence is a woman in her sixties with active COVID-19. The chain couples TRBV29-1 to TRBJ2-7, with 14 bases lining up with TRBD2. CDR3 nucleotides: TGCAGCGTTGGAGGGACTAGCGGGGGCCTATACGAGCAGTACTTC. The encoded protein is CSVGGTSGGLYEQYF.